This T cell receptor (beta chain) comes out of a study of early T cells in non-severe SARS-CoV-2 infection. There are 17 residues in the CDR3. V trimming: 5 bases; J trimming: 3 bases; junction bases outside the gene matches: 12. Study outcomes and limitations: Matching with VDJdb favored anti-spike CD8 responses (missing private and CD4 specificities).

TCRdb re-called the 5' RACE reads with MiXCR, one entry per CDR3 protein. The table has tens of thousands of distinct CDR3 sequences, roughly 13% seen once; the top ten hold about 1.5%. This clonotype was seen repeatedly, ten times or more. As yet, its antigen is unknown. The sample taken for sequencing was whole blood. This rearrangement joins TRBV12-3 or TRBV12-4 to TRBJ2-1; TRBD2 matches 8 bases. The origin of this receptor is an adult who was a healthcare worker with PCR-confirmed SARS-CoV-2 infection or an uninfected control (not recorded which). The CDR3 here is CASSPSLGSGDYNEQFF. CDR3 nucleotides: TGTGCCAGCAGTCCCTCCCTGGGTAGCGGGGACTACAATGAGCAGTTCTTC.